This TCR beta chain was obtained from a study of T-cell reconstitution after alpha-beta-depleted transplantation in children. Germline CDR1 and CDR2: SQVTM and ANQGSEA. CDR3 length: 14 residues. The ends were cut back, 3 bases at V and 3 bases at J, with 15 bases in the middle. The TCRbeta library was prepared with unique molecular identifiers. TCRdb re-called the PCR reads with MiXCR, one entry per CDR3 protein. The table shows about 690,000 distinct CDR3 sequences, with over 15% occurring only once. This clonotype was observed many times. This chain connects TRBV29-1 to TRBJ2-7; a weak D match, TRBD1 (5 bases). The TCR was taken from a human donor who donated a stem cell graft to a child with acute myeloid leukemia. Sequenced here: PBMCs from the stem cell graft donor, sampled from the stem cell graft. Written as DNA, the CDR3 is TGCAGCGTTGATGGGGCAGAAGGGGTCTACGAGCAGTACTTC. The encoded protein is CSVDGAEGVYEQYF.